A selection of T cell receptor beta chains follows, all from one sample in a study of CD8+CD57+ T cells in acquired aplastic anemia. Each CDR3 protein gets one entry after TCRdb re-called the reads with MiXCR. The sample includes over 250,000 distinct CDR3 sequences, 45% to 65% of them seen just once. The sample comprised sorted CD4+, CD8+, or CD8+CD57+ T cells (not recorded which) from PBMCs. Source of these receptors: a human donor with aplastic anemia. Both conserved end residues are part of each CDR3. Fields, in order: V gene, clone size, J gene, D gene, CDR3 protein, CDR3 DNA. A D gene is named only where the DNA matches it firmly. Size tells how often a clone was seen (once, few, many) or the class of an expanded clone, and some rows leave it out.

V gene: TRBV6-5; clone size: many; J gene: TRBJ2-3; D gene: TRBD2; CDR3 protein: CASSYSGATATDTQYF; CDR3 DNA: TGTGCCAGCAGTTACAGCGGGGCCACAGCAACAGATACGCAGTATTTT
V gene: TRBV19; clone size: once; J gene: TRBJ1-5; D gene: -; CDR3 protein: CASSSIGEGDNQPQHF; CDR3 DNA: TGTGCCAGTAGTTCCATAGGGGAAGGGGACAATCAGCCCCAGCATTTT
V gene: TRBV14; clone size: -; J gene: TRBJ2-1; D gene: TRBD1; CDR3 protein: CASSPGTGGHSYNEQFF; CDR3 DNA: TGTGCCAGCAGCCCCGGGACAGGGGGCCACTCCTACAATGAGCAGTTCTTC
V gene: TRBV2; clone size: few; J gene: TRBJ2-7; D gene: -; CDR3 protein: CASTRDRKYEQYF; CDR3 DNA: TGTGCCAGCACTCGAGACAGGAAATACGAGCAGTACTTC
V gene: TRBV2; clone size: once; J gene: TRBJ1-2; D gene: -; CDR3 protein: CASSDDLLGSLNYGYTF; CDR3 DNA: TGTGCCAGCAGTGATGATCTCCTAGGCTCCCTGAACTATGGCTACACCTTC
V gene: TRBV2; clone size: many; J gene: TRBJ1-5; D gene: TRBD1; CDR3 protein: CASTAGGAENQPQHF; CDR3 DNA: TGTGCCAGCACGGCAGGGGGCGCGGAAAATCAGCCCCAGCATTTT
V gene: TRBV24-1; clone size: -; J gene: TRBJ1-1; D gene: -; CDR3 protein: CATRQGNTEAFF; CDR3 DNA: TGTGCCACCAGACAGGGGAACACTGAAGCTTTCTTT
V gene: TRBV9; clone size: few; J gene: TRBJ2-1; D gene: -; CDR3 protein: CASAGPSSYNEQFF; CDR3 DNA: TGTGCCAGCGCCGGGCCAAGCTCCTACAATGAGCAGTTCTTC
V gene: TRBV7-9; clone size: -; J gene: TRBJ1-1; D gene: -; CDR3 protein: CASSLTVDTIYFGEGRNTEAFF; CDR3 DNA: -
V gene: TRBV7-2; clone size: -; J gene: TRBJ2-3; D gene: TRBD2; CDR3 protein: CASRTSGGASSSGTDTQYF; CDR3 DNA: TGTGCCAGCAGAACTAGCGGGGGGGCGAGTTCAAGCGGCACAGATACGCAGTATTTT
V gene: TRBV2; clone size: -; J gene: TRBJ1-5; D gene: -; CDR3 protein: CASNGYSDQPQRF; CDR3 DNA: TGTGCCAGCAACGGCTATAGCGATCAGCCCCAGCGTTTT
V gene: TRBV19; clone size: many; J gene: TRBJ1-4; D gene: TRBD1; CDR3 protein: CASRKPGQGKEKLFF; CDR3 DNA: TGTGCCAGTAGGAAACCGGGACAGGGAAAAGAAAAACTGTTTTTT
V gene: TRBV2; clone size: -; J gene: TRBJ1-4; D gene: -; CDR3 protein: CASRYRQSANEKLFF; CDR3 DNA: TGTGCCAGCAGATACCGACAGAGTGCTAATGAAAAACTGTTTTTT
V gene: TRBV7-2; clone size: few; J gene: TRBJ2-3; D gene: TRBD2; CDR3 protein: CASSYLEVAGVSDTQYF; CDR3 DNA: TGTGCCAGCAGTTACCTCGAGGTAGCGGGAGTGAGCGATACGCAGTATTTT
V gene: TRBV6-4; clone size: -; J gene: TRBJ2-3; D gene: -; CDR3 protein: CASSNNGADTQYF; CDR3 DNA: TGTGCCAGCAGTAATAATGGGGCAGATACGCAGTATTTT
V gene: TRBV5-1; clone size: many; J gene: TRBJ2-2; D gene: TRBD1; CDR3 protein: CASSLEGQGGGELFF; CDR3 DNA: TGCGCCAGCAGCTTGGAAGGACAGGGAGGCGGGGAGCTGTTTTTT
V gene: TRBV10-3; clone size: -; J gene: TRBJ1-1; D gene: -; CDR3 protein: CAISGSQSNTEAFF; CDR3 DNA: TGTGCCATCAGTGGGTCTCAGTCGAACACTGAAGCTTTCTTT
V gene: TRBV6-4; clone size: -; J gene: TRBJ1-5; D gene: -; CDR3 protein: CASSPQGGNQPQHF; CDR3 DNA: TGTGCCAGCAGCCCACAGGGCGGCAATCAGCCCCAGCATTTT
V gene: TRBV5-6; clone size: -; J gene: TRBJ2-7; D gene: -; CDR3 protein: CASSWLGDEQYF; CDR3 DNA: TGTGCCAGCAGCTGGTTGGGAGACGAGCAGTACTTC
V gene: TRBV7-9; clone size: -; J gene: TRBJ2-2; D gene: -; CDR3 protein: CASSWAPGLNTGELFF; CDR3 DNA: TGTGCCAGCAGCTGGGCCCCGGGCCTTAACACCGGGGAGCTGTTTTTT
V gene: TRBV2; clone size: many; J gene: TRBJ2-7; D gene: TRBD1; CDR3 protein: CASSDGGTGLYEQYF; CDR3 DNA: TGTGCCAGCAGTGATGGGGGGACAGGACTCTACGAGCAGTACTTC
V gene: TRBV5-6; clone size: -; J gene: TRBJ2-2; D gene: TRBD2; CDR3 protein: CASSWGTSGGTGELFF; CDR3 DNA: TGTGCCAGCAGCTGGGGGACTAGCGGAGGAACCGGGGAGCTGTTTTTT
V gene: TRBV20-1; clone size: many; J gene: TRBJ2-1; D gene: TRBD2; CDR3 protein: CSARSGGADSYNEQFF; CDR3 DNA: TGCAGTGCTCGATCGGGGGGGGCCGACTCCTACAATGAGCAGTTCTTC
V gene: TRBV19; clone size: many; J gene: TRBJ1-5; D gene: TRBD1; CDR3 protein: CASSIGRRQGLSNQPQHF; CDR3 DNA: TGTGCCAGTAGTATAGGGAGAAGACAGGGGCTAAGCAATCAGCCCCAGCATTTT
V gene: TRBV10-3; clone size: -; J gene: TRBJ2-5; D gene: -; CDR3 protein: CASSSGNQETQYF; CDR3 DNA: TGTGCCAGCAGTTCGGGTAACCAAGAGACCCAGTACTTC
V gene: TRBV7-9; clone size: -; J gene: TRBJ1-6; D gene: TRBD1; CDR3 protein: CASSRGQDNSPLHF; CDR3 DNA: TGTGCCAGCAGCCGTGGACAGGATAATTCACCCCTCCACTTT
V gene: TRBV19; clone size: few; J gene: TRBJ1-1; D gene: TRBD1; CDR3 protein: CASSLRQGSTEAFF; CDR3 DNA: TGTGCCAGTAGTCTCCGACAGGGATCCACTGAAGCTTTCTTT
V gene: TRBV24-1; clone size: -; J gene: TRBJ2-2; D gene: TRBD2; CDR3 protein: CATSESTGTSGRWSGELFF; CDR3 DNA: TGTGCCACCAGTGAAAGTACCGGGACTAGCGGGAGGTGGTCCGGGGAGCTGTTTTTT
V gene: TRBV3-1; clone size: many; J gene: TRBJ2-1; D gene: -; CDR3 protein: CASSPTGESYNEQFF; CDR3 DNA: TGTGCCAGCAGCCCCACGGGGGAGAGTTACAATGAGCAGTTCTTC
V gene: TRBV29-1; clone size: few; J gene: TRBJ2-3; D gene: -; CDR3 protein: CSVEGGSKTDTQYF; CDR3 DNA: TGCAGCGTTGAGGGTGGTAGCAAGACAGATACGCAGTATTTT
V gene: TRBV7-9; clone size: -; J gene: TRBJ1-1; D gene: -; CDR3 protein: CASSLPPRAFF; CDR3 DNA: TGTGCCAGCAGCTTACCCCCTAGAGCTTTCTTT
V gene: TRBV6-5; clone size: -; J gene: TRBJ2-7; D gene: -; CDR3 protein: CASKWKLLGGRSYEQYF; CDR3 DNA: TGTGCCAGCAAGTGGAAGCTGTTGGGGGGCCGCTCCTACGAGCAGTACTTC
V gene: TRBV7-2; clone size: once; J gene: TRBJ1-6; D gene: TRBD1; CDR3 protein: CASSPPDRGYSPLHF; CDR3 DNA: TGTGCCAGCAGCCCGCCGGACAGGGGGTATTCACCCCTCCACTTT
V gene: TRBV6-6; clone size: many; J gene: TRBJ2-2; D gene: TRBD2; CDR3 protein: CASSYSSLRGGPTGELFF; CDR3 DNA: TGTGCCAGCAGTTACTCGTCCCTACGGGGGGGCCCCACCGGGGAGCTGTTTTTT
V gene: TRBV7-3; clone size: -; J gene: TRBJ2-3; D gene: -; CDR3 protein: CATSDQGTTGDTQYF; CDR3 DNA: TGTGCCACCAGTGACCAGGGGACAACGGGAGATACGCAGTATTTT
V gene: TRBV20-1; clone size: many; J gene: TRBJ2-5; D gene: TRBD2; CDR3 protein: CSARMGLVSQTQYF; CDR3 DNA: TGCAGTGCTAGAATGGGACTAGTCAGCCAGACCCAGTACTTC
V gene: TRBV7-9; clone size: -; J gene: TRBJ2-3; D gene: -; CDR3 protein: CASSSPTLADTQYF; CDR3 DNA: TGTGCCAGCAGCTCCCCGACATTGGCAGATACGCAGTATTTT
V gene: TRBV7-6; clone size: -; J gene: TRBJ1-2; D gene: -; CDR3 protein: CASSPSRGESGYTF; CDR3 DNA: TGTGCCAGCAGCCCGAGTCGGGGGGAGAGTGGCTACACCTTC
V gene: TRBV3-1; clone size: many; J gene: TRBJ1-1; D gene: TRBD1; CDR3 protein: CASSPWTGDNTEAFF; CDR3 DNA: TGTGCCAGCAGCCCCTGGACAGGGGACAACACTGAAGCTTTCTTT
V gene: TRBV29-1; clone size: few; J gene: TRBJ1-2; D gene: -; CDR3 protein: CSVESVDYGYTF; CDR3 DNA: TGCAGCGTTGAATCCGTGGACTATGGCTACACCTTC
V gene: TRBV7-2; clone size: -; J gene: TRBJ2-1; D gene: -; CDR3 protein: CASSQTLGSYNEQFF; CDR3 DNA: TGTGCCAGCAGCCAGACTCTAGGCAGTTACAATGAGCAGTTCTTC
V gene: TRBV15; clone size: -; J gene: TRBJ2-1; D gene: TRBD2; CDR3 protein: CATSRRLTSGRSDEQFF; CDR3 DNA: TGTGCCACCAGCAGACGTTTAACTAGCGGGAGATCAGATGAGCAGTTCTTC
V gene: TRBV29-1; clone size: -; J gene: TRBJ2-5; D gene: -; CDR3 protein: CSVEDLRKGTQYF; CDR3 DNA: TGCAGCGTTGAAGATCTCCGAAAAGGGACCCAGTACTTC
V gene: TRBV2; clone size: -; J gene: TRBJ2-2; D gene: TRBD1; CDR3 protein: CASSADRGGSGELFF; CDR3 DNA: TGTGCCAGCAGCGCTGACAGGGGCGGTTCCGGGGAGCTGTTTTTT
V gene: TRBV19; clone size: many; J gene: TRBJ2-5; D gene: -; CDR3 protein: CASSRKETQYF; CDR3 DNA: TGTGCCAGTAGTAGAAAAGAGACCCAGTACTTC
V gene: TRBV5-1; clone size: many; J gene: TRBJ1-3; D gene: TRBD1; CDR3 protein: CASSLLGGADGNTIYF; CDR3 DNA: TGCGCCAGCAGCTTGTTAGGGGGCGCCGATGGAAACACCATATATTTT
V gene: TRBV10-3; clone size: once; J gene: TRBJ1-1; D gene: -; CDR3 protein: CAISDNSLNTEAFF; CDR3 DNA: TGTGCCATCAGTGACAACTCCCTGAACACTGAAGCTTTCTTT
V gene: TRBV6-1; clone size: many; J gene: TRBJ2-1; D gene: TRBD1; CDR3 protein: CASSVDRGSPYNEQFF; CDR3 DNA: TGTGCCAGCAGTGTAGACAGGGGATCCCCGTACAATGAGCAGTTCTTC
V gene: TRBV20-1; clone size: -; J gene: TRBJ1-2; D gene: -; CDR3 protein: CSAEATGLGYTF; CDR3 DNA: TGCAGTGCCGAAGCGACAGGCCTGGGCTACACCTTC
V gene: TRBV7-2; clone size: -; J gene: TRBJ2-7; D gene: -; CDR3 protein: CASSQIKGQSSYEQYF; CDR3 DNA: TGTGCCAGCAGCCAGATTAAGGGACAAAGCTCCTACGAGCAGTACTTC
V gene: TRBV9; clone size: few; J gene: TRBJ2-1; D gene: -; CDR3 protein: CASSVALGGSYNEQFF; CDR3 DNA: TGTGCCAGCAGCGTAGCTCTGGGGGGATCCTACAATGAGCAGTTCTTC
V gene: TRBV19; clone size: -; J gene: TRBJ2-5; D gene: -; CDR3 protein: CATQRAGSVETQYF; CDR3 DNA: TGTGCCACCCAAAGAGCAGGGAGCGTAGAGACCCAGTACTTC
V gene: TRBV2; clone size: -; J gene: TRBJ2-5; D gene: -; CDR3 protein: CASSGFVETQYF; CDR3 DNA: TGTGCCAGCAGTGGTTTCGTGGAGACCCAGTACTTC
V gene: TRBV11-1; clone size: -; J gene: TRBJ2-1; D gene: -; CDR3 protein: CASSQELRAAYNEQFF; CDR3 DNA: TGTGCCAGCAGCCAAGAACTAAGGGCAGCCTACAATGAGCAGTTCTTC
V gene: TRBV9; clone size: many; J gene: TRBJ1-4; D gene: -; CDR3 protein: CASSVGDRGRDEKLFF; CDR3 DNA: TGTGCCAGCAGCGTAGGGGATCGGGGGCGGGATGAAAAACTGTTTTTT
V gene: TRBV20-1; clone size: -; J gene: TRBJ1-2; D gene: TRBD1; CDR3 protein: CSAREDPGQGRYGYTF; CDR3 DNA: TGCAGTGCTAGAGAGGACCCGGGACAGGGGCGCTATGGCTACACCTTC
V gene: TRBV10-2; clone size: once; J gene: TRBJ2-1; D gene: -; CDR3 protein: CASSGLVGAGYGNKQFF; CDR3 DNA: TGCGCCAGCAGTGGGCTAGTGGGAGCTGGATATGGCAATAAGCAGTTCTTC
V gene: TRBV5-1; clone size: few; J gene: TRBJ2-5; D gene: TRBD1; CDR3 protein: CASSPDRGADTGGATETQYF; CDR3 DNA: TGCGCCAGCAGCCCCGACAGGGGAGCAGACACCGGGGGTGCCACAGAGACCCAGTACTTC
V gene: TRBV5-4; clone size: -; J gene: TRBJ2-1; D gene: -; CDR3 protein: CASSSHWGTYNEQFF; CDR3 DNA: TGTGCCAGCAGCTCCCATTGGGGAACCTACAATGAGCAGTTCTTC
V gene: TRBV20-1; clone size: many; J gene: TRBJ1-5; D gene: -; CDR3 protein: CSAIQGNQPQHF; CDR3 DNA: TGCAGTGCAATACAGGGCAATCAGCCCCAGCATTTT